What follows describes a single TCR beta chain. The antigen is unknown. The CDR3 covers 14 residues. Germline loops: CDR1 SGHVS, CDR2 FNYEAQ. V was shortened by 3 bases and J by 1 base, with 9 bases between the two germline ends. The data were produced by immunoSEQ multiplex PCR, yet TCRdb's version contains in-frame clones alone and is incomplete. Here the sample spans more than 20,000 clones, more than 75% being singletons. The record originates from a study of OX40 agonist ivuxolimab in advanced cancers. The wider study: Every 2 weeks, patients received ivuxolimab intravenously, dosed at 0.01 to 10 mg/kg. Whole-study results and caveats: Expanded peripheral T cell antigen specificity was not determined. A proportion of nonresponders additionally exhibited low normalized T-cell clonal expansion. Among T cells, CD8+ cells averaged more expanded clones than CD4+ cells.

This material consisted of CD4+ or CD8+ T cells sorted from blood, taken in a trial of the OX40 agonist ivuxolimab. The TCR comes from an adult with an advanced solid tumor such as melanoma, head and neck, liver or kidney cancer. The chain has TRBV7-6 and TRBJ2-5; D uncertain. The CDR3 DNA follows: TGTGCCAGCAGCTTGGACGGGCTCCAAGAGACCCAGTACTTC. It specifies CASSLDGLQETQYF.